Each of the 23 T cell receptor beta chains below was sequenced from the same sample in a study of blood T cell repertoires in COVID-19. TCRdb's copy holds only in-frame clones and misses some; the assay was immunoSEQ multiplex PCR. The repertoire has about 99,000 clones, around 90% of them found once; the top ten carry about 5.1%. The specimen was peripheral blood. The receptors shown here come from a human donor in a cohort sampled during active COVID-19.

The table lists this clone with a count of one. The V call is TRBV6-1, the J call TRBJ2-7; tentatively, D is TRBD1 (6 bases). The CDR3 contains 16 residues. Germline CDR1 and CDR2: MNHNS and SASEGT. The V and J ends lost 4 bases and 0 bases respectively, with 16 bases between them. The CDR3 spells CASSASRDTVSYEQYF. CDR3 bases: TGTGCCAGCAGTGCTTCCAGGGACACAGTCTCCTACGAGCAGTACTTC.

The CDR3 bases are TGCAGCGTTTGGGACACCGGACAGCCCCAGCATTTT. The encoded protein is CSVWDTGQPQHF. The chain joins TRBV29-1 to TRBJ1-5; weak D call: TRBD1 (6 bases). CDR3 size: 12 residues. Trimming took off 5 bases at V and 7 bases at J, with 12 bases between the two ends. CDR1 SQVTM and CDR2 ANQGSEA come from the germline V gene.

This clone turned up a few times. V gene TRBV4-1 combines with J gene TRBJ1-6; the D gene is possibly TRBD1 (6 bases). The germline CDR1 and CDR2 sequences are MGHRA and YSYEKL. The CDR3 extends over 18 amino acids. The V end was cut by 3 bases, the J end by 10 bases, with 25 bases between. CDR3 sequence: CASSHATRGQGPRSPLHF. CDR3 DNA: TGCGCCAGCAGCCATGCCACTCGAGGTCAGGGGCCTCGGTCACCCCTCCACTTT.

The chain couples TRBV24-1 to TRBJ1-5; 7 nucleotides match TRBD1. The length of the CDR3 is 14 residues. Per germline, CDR1 KGHDR and CDR2 SFDVKD. The trim removed 4 bases at V and 3 bases at J, leaving 2 bases unmatched. The CDR3 loop reads CATSETGANQPQHF. CDR3 DNA sequence: TGTGCCACCAGTGAAACAGGGGCCAATCAGCCCCAGCATTTT.

This sequence joins TRBV9 and TRBJ2-3, with a tentative D call TRBD2 (6 bases). Trimming pared 4 bases from V and 4 bases from J, leaving 16 bases between. Germline V gene data show CDR1 as SGDLS and CDR2 as YYNGEE. CDR3 length equals 15 residues. The CDR3 DNA follows: TGTGCCAGCAGCCCGGAGGGAGGAGTGGCAGATACGCAGTATTTT. It specifies CASSPEGGVADTQYF.

CDR3 region: CATSRDREFYGYTF. CDR3 nucleotide sequence: TGTGCCACCAGCAGAGATCGAGAATTCTATGGCTACACCTTC. The gene calls are TRBV15 and TRBJ1-2; D is undetermined. The CDR3 loop spans 14 amino acids. Germline assignment: CDR1 LNHNV and CDR2 YYDKDF (reference sequence). V was trimmed by 0 bases and J by 4 bases, leaving 9 bases between them.

The chain carries TRBV11-2 and TRBJ2-3; no clear D gene. The CDR3 runs to 15 residues. Germline V gives CDR1 SGHAT, CDR2 FQNNGV. Trimming took 1 base from V and 2 from J, leaving 10 bases between them. As DNA, the CDR3 is TGTGCCAGCAGCTTAGGCGACTCGTACACAGATACGCAGTATTTT. It is translated as CASSLGDSYTDTQYF.

In its sample, this clone was seen once. The CDR3 here is CASSPREGVAEAFF. DNA for the CDR3: TGTGCCAGCTCACCAAGGGAGGGAGTAGCTGAAGCTTTCTTT. The rearrangement links TRBV18 to TRBJ1-1; D call uncertain. This CDR3 comprises 14 residues. V was trimmed by 2 bases and J by 6 bases, leaving 13 bases between them. Germline V gene sequence: CDR1 KGHSH, CDR2 LQKENI.

This clone was counted a single time. The CDR3 reads CASSVGGDGEQFF. The CDR3 coding sequence is TGTGCCAGCAGCGTAGGAGGCGACGGTGAGCAGTTCTTC. This rearrangement joins TRBV9 to TRBJ2-1; D is undetermined. Germline CDR1 reads SGDLS; CDR2 reads YYNGEE. V gave up 0 bases and J gave up 9 bases, with 10 bases separating them. The CDR3 has 13 residues.

The J gene is TRBJ1-2, the V gene TRBV30, with 8 nucleotides matching TRBD1. The CDR3 length is 13 residues. V was pared by 0 bases and J by 6 bases, with 3 bases of the junction left unmatched. Germline V CDR1 and CDR2: GTSNPN, SVGIG (reference sequence). The CDR3 spells CAWSVRGQDGYTF. CDR3 sequence (DNA): TGTGCCTGGAGTGTTCGGGGACAGGATGGCTACACCTTC.

V and J are TRBV28 and TRBJ2-3; D may be TRBD1 (5 bases). The CDR3 consists of 14 residues. Germline V gene data show CDR1 as MDHEN and CDR2 as SYDVKM. Between the trimmed V and J ends, which lost 3 bases and 1 base, there was a span of 8 bases. CDR3 loop: CASSFPQGTDTQYF. CDR3 DNA: TGTGCCAGCAGTTTCCCACAGGGCACAGATACGCAGTATTTT.

This sequence joins TRBV7-2 and TRBJ1-2; a weak D match, TRBD1 (6 bases). V lost 7 bases to trimming and J lost 4 bases, with 16 bases between them. Germline loops: CDR1 SGHTA, CDR2 FQGNSA. The CDR3 is 14 residues long. As DNA, the CDR3 is TGTGCCAGCAAACAGGGCGGAATTACCTATGGCTACACCTTC. It translates to CASKQGGITYGYTF.

The chain carries TRBV18 and TRBJ1-1; 10 bases are shared with TRBD1. In germline, CDR1 is KGHSH, CDR2 LQKENI. The CDR3 runs to 13 residues. The junction had 6 bases not matched to a gene; V was cut back by 2 bases and J by 12 bases. Written as DNA, the CDR3 is TGTGCCAGCTCACCAAACCGGGACAGGGGTACTTTCTTT. The encoded protein is CASSPNRDRGTFF.

Remarks on this clone: One junction end disagrees with the germline gene, perhaps due to a read error. This rearrangement joins TRBV28 to TRBJ2-1; TRBD2 agrees at 13 bases. The CDR3 length is 16 residues. The germline CDR1 and CDR2 sequences are MDHEN and SYDVKM. In DNA, the CDR3 is TGTGCCAGCAATTTACCGGGACTAGCGGGACACAATGAGCAGTTCTTC. Its protein is CASNLPGLAGHNEQFF.

The rearrangement uses TRBV9 and TRBJ2-3; D possibly corresponds to TRBD1 (7 bases). Germline V lookup: CDR1 SGDLS, CDR2 YYNGEE. The V end was cut by 3 bases, the J end by 4 bases, with 18 bases between. CDR3 length: 16 amino acids. CDR3 residues: CASSAGGRGASDTQYF. CDR3 nucleotide sequence: TGTGCCAGCAGCGCAGGGGGGCGCGGGGCTTCAGATACGCAGTATTTT.

CDR3: CASSSPRTSGGYTDTQYF. The CDR3 DNA follows: TGTGCCAGCAGCTCCCCCCGGACTAGCGGGGGGTACACAGATACGCAGTATTTT. This chain links TRBV7-9 with TRBJ2-3; 14 positions agree with TRBD2. The CDR3 runs to 18 residues. With V trimmed by 4 bases and J by 2 bases, 8 bases remained unmatched. From germline, CDR1 is SEHNR and CDR2 FQNEAQ (reference sequence).

In this sample, this clone turned up a few times. The rearrangement joins TRBV6-6 to TRBJ1-5; 7 positions match TRBD1. V shed 6 bases and J 2 bases; nucleotides not matched to a gene: 7. Germline V gives CDR1 MNHNY, CDR2 SVGAGI (reference sequence). The CDR3 has 15 residues. The CDR3 is CASSLRQGGNQPQHF. The DNA of the CDR3 is TGTGCCAGCAGCCTACGACAGGGAGGCAATCAGCCCCAGCATTTT.

V and J are TRBV4-1 and TRBJ2-1, with D possibly being TRBD2 (5 bases). Germline V CDR1 and CDR2: MGHRA, YSYEKL. The CDR3 covers 15 residues. The V end was cut by 0 bases, the J end by 6 bases, with 12 bases between. CDR3 sequence reads: CASSQEGSRFNEQFF. CDR3 in DNA: TGCGCCAGCAGCCAAGAGGGGAGCCGCTTCAATGAGCAGTTCTTC.

About this clone: An end of the junction does not agree with germline; a read error may underlie this. The chain is built from TRBV4-1 and TRBJ2-2, with 10 nucleotides matching TRBD2. Germline V lookup: CDR1 MGHRA, CDR2 YSYEKL. The CDR3 extends over 20 amino acids. CDR3 nucleotide sequence: TGCGCCAGCAGCCAAGATGAGGCTAGCGGGAGAGGTTTGGAACACCGGGGAGCTGTTTTT. This translates into CASSQDEASGRGLEHRGAVF.

The V gene is TRBV6-2 or TRBV6-3, the J gene TRBJ2-3; a weak D match, TRBD2 (6 bases). This CDR3 is 12 amino acids long. V was cut by 8 bases and J by 5 bases, with 11 bases left in between. Germline CDR1 is MNHEY and CDR2 is SVGEGT. In DNA form, the CDR3 reads TGTGCCAGCGGCCTCGGGGGAGATACGCAGTATTTT. Translated, it gives CASGLGGDTQYF.

The V call is TRBV6-5, the J call TRBJ1-1; 9 bases map to TRBD1. Germline V CDR1 and CDR2: MNHEY, SVGAGI. The ends lost 10 bases at V and 4 bases at J; junction bases unmatched: 10. This CDR3 is 14 amino acids long. CDR3 bases: TGTGCCATTAGGACAGGGGATTACGGCACTGAAGCTTTCTTT. Its translation: CAIRTGDYGTEAFF.

The CDR3 protein is CASSSAGTGNTGELFF. For the CDR3, the DNA is TGTGCCAGCAGCTCCGCCGGGACAGGGAACACCGGGGAGCTGTTTTTT. The V gene is TRBV7-2, the J gene TRBJ2-2; TRBD1 aligns across 8 bases. Germline V CDR1 and CDR2: SGHTA, FQGNSA. The CDR3 has 16 residues. The J segment lost 1 base and the V segment lost 4 bases, leaving 5 bases of the junction unmatched.

The chain is built from TRBV6-6 and TRBJ2-7; tentative D call: TRBD1 (6 bases). V lost 6 bases and J 2 bases, leaving 20 bases between the germline ends. The germline CDR1 and CDR2 sequences are MNHNY and SVGAGI (reference sequence). The CDR3 sequence is 16 residues long. CDR3 sequence: CASSRAMQGFTYEQYF. As DNA, the CDR3 is TGTGCCAGCAGCAGGGCAATGCAGGGGTTTACCTACGAGCAGTACTTC.